This TCR beta chain was recorded in a study of T-cell reconstitution after alpha-beta-depleted transplantation in children (dated by TCRdb to the mid-2010s). Context from the whole study: T-cell immune reconstitution after TCRalphabeta/CD19-depleted allogeneic hematopoietic cell transplantation in children was quantitatively tracked in the study by means of TCR repertoire profiling. The research as a whole found: In some patients, the high TCRbeta diversity seen at day 60 was put down to recipient T cells and intrathymic progenitors that had survived conditioning. Over subsequent months, a decline in hyperexpanded clone frequencies was noted, and after one year, T-cell counts and TCRbeta diversity were mostly ascribed to newly produced T cells. The apparently early alphabetaT-cell count recovery about two months after transplant was reportedly dependent on only several hundred rapidly expanded clones derived from non-depleted graft cells.

This clonotype was seen a few times. Its antigen target is currently unknown. No much larger clone is present one base from it, and per-base qualities are unavailable. The germline V gene (reference sequence) supplies CDR1 MNHEY and CDR2 SMNVEV. Deletion took 7 bases off V and 1 base off J, with a span of 15 bases between the germline ends. Counted from cysteine to phenylalanine, this CDR3 has 15 amino acids. The CDR3 DNA has 45 bases and is translated from base 1. The library was made by PCR. Sequencing instrument: Illumina HiSeq 2500. Molecular barcoding was employed in the preparation of TCR libraries, with unique molecular identifiers being used to normalize TCRbeta repertoire quantification. The public reads were quality trimmed at Q25 with fastp and then assembled into clones with MiXCR by TCRdb, keeping productive beta chains. Identical CDR3 proteins give one entry, which carries the most common genes and DNA. The sample profile shows about 210,000 distinct CDR3 sequences; over 15% of them were found once. The ten largest make up just under 45% of the sample.

The treatment or condition label corresponds to: allogeneic hematopoietic cell transplantation with graft depleted of TCRalphabeta T cells and CD19 B cells. Transplant recipients were children who received TCRalphabeta/CD19-depleted allogeneic hematopoietic cell grafts. The specimen was PBMCs, mostly from graft donor cells, collected 360 days after TCRalphabeta/CD19-depleted stem cell transplant. The TCR sequence derives from a male patient aged 2-15 years who had a stem cell transplant for acute lymphoblastic leukemia, so the T cells may come from the graft donor. The V and J segments used are TRBV27 and TRBJ2-3, with the D gene not confidently named. The DNA reads as follows: TGTGCCAGCACCTCTCCCCGCCAGGGCACAGATACGCAGTATTTT. The resulting protein is CASTSPRQGTDTQYF.